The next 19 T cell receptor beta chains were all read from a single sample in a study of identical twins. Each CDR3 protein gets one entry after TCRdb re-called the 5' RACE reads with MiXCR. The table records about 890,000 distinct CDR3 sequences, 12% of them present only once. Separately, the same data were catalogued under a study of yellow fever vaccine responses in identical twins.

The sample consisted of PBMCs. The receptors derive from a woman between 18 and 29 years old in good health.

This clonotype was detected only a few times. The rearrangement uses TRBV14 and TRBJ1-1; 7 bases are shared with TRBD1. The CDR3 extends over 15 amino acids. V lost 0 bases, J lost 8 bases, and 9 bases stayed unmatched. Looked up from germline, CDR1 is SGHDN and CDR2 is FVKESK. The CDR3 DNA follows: TGTGCCAGCAGCCAAGATACAGGGGCAGAAATCGAAGCTTTCTTT. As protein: CASSQDTGAEIEAFF.

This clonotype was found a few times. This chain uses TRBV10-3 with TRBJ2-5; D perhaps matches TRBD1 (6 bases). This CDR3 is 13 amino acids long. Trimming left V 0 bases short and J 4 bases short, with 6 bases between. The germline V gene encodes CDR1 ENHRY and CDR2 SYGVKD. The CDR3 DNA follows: TGTGCCATCAGTGAGTCAGGGGGAGAGACCCAGTACTTC. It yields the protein CAISESGGETQYF.

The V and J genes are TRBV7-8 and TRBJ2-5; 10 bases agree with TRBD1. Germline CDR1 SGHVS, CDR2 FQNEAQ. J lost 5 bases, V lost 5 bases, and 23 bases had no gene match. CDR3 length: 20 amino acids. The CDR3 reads CASSTLGRRGTGERWETQYF. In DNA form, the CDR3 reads TGTGCCAGCAGCACCCTGGGGCGGAGAGGGACAGGGGAGCGGTGGGAGACCCAGTACTTC.

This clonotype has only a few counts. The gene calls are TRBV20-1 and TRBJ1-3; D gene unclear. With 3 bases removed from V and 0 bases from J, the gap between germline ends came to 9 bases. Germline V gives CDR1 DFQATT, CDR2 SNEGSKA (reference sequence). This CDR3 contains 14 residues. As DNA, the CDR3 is TGCAGTGCTAGGAAAAGGGACTCTGGAAACACCATATATTTT. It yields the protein CSARKRDSGNTIYF.

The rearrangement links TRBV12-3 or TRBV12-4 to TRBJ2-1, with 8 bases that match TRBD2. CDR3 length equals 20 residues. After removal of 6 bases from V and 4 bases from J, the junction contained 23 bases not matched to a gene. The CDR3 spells CASSPRPGLVDPPSYNEQFF. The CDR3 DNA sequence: TGTGCCAGCAGCCCGAGACCGGGACTAGTAGACCCCCCCAGTTACAATGAGCAGTTCTTC.

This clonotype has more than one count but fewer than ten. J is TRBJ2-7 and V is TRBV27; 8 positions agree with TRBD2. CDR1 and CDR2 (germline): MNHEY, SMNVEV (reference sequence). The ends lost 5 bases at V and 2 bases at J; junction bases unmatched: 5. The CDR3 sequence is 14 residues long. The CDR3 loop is CASSIREGAYEQYF. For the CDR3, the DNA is TGTGCCAGCAGTATACGGGAGGGCGCCTACGAGCAGTACTTC.

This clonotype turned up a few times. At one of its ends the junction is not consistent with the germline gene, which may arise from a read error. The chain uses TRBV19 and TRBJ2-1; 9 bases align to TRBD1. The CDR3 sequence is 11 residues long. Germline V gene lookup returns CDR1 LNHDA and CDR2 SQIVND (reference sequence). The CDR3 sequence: CASSMDRGITF. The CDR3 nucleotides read TGTGCCAGTAGTATGGACAGGGGTATCACCTTC.

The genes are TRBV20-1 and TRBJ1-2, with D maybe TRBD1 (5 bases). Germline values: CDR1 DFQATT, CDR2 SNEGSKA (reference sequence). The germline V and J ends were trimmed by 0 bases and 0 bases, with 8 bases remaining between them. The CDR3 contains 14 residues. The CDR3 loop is CSARDDRANYGYTF. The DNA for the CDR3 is TGCAGTGCTAGAGACGACAGAGCTAACTATGGCTACACCTTC.

The CDR3 loop is CASHQGISQETQYF. As DNA, the CDR3 is TGCGCCAGCCACCAGGGTATATCTCAAGAGACCCAGTACTTC. The chain combines TRBV5-1 with TRBJ2-5; D possibly corresponds to TRBD1 (5 bases). CDR1 and CDR2 from the germline V gene are SGHRS and YFSETQ. The ends were cut back, 7 bases at V and 2 bases at J, with 15 bases in the middle. The CDR3 length is 14 residues. The complete variable domain, with remaining parts taken from reference TRBV5-1 and TRBJ2-5, reads KAGVTQTPRYLIKTRGQQVTLSCSPISGHRSVSWYQQTPGQGLQFLFEYFSETQRNKGNFPGRFSGRQFSNSRSEMNVSTLELGDSALYLCASHQGISQETQYFGPGTRLLVL.

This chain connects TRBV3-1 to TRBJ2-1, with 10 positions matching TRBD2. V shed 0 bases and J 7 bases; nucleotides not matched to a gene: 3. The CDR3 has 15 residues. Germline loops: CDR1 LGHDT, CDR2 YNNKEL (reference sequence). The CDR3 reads CASSQERTSGNEQFF. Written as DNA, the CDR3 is TGTGCCAGCAGCCAAGAGAGGACTAGCGGAAATGAGCAGTTCTTC.

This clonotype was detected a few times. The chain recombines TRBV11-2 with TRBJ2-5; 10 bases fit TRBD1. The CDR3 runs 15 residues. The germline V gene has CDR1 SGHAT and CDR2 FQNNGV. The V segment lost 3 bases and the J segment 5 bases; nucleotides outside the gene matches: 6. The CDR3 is CASSLTGGSGETQYF. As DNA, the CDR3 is TGTGCCAGCAGCTTGACAGGGGGCAGCGGTGAGACCCAGTACTTC.

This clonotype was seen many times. The CDR3 loop reads CSARDLRGLNTEAFF. The CDR3 bases are TGCAGTGCTAGAGATCTTCGGGGACTGAACACTGAAGCTTTCTTT. This sequence joins TRBV20-1 and TRBJ1-1; possibly TRBD1 for D (5 bases). There are 15 residues in the CDR3. The germline V gene has CDR1 DFQATT and CDR2 SNEGSKA (reference sequence). Deletions cut 0 bases from V and 0 bases from J, with 11 bases between.

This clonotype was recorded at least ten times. The CDR3 DNA reads as TGTGCCACAAGACAGGGGGCGCAAACTGAAGCTTTCTTT. Its translation: CATRQGAQTEAFF. The genes are TRBV15 and TRBJ1-1; TRBD1 aligns across 10 bases. Trimming at V came to 9 bases and at J to 5 bases, leaving 6 bases not matched to a gene. Germline values: CDR1 LNHNV, CDR2 YYDKDF (reference sequence). This CDR3 is 13 amino acids long.

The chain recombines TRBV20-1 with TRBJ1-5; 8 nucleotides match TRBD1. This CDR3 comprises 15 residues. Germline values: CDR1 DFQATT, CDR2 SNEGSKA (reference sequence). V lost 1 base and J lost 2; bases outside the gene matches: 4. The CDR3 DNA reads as TGCAGTGCTAGAGCCGCAGGGGGCGGCAATCAGCCCCAGCATTTT. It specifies CSARAAGGGNQPQHF.

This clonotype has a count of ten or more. The CDR3: CASSPRLAGDFDTQYF. CDR3 bases: TGCGCCAGCAGCCCACGACTAGCGGGAGATTTTGATACGCAGTATTTT. The rearrangement uses TRBV5-1 and TRBJ2-3; TRBD2 matches at 12 bases. CDR1 and CDR2 (germline): SGHRS, YFSETQ. The trim removed 4 bases at V and 6 bases at J, leaving 9 bases unmatched. The CDR3 consists of 16 residues.

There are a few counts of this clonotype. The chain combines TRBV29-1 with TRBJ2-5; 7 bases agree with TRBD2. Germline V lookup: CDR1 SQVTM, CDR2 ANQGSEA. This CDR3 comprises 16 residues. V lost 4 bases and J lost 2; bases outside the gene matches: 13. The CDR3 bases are TGCAGCGTTGGGGGCGGGAGAGCTTCCGCACAAGAGACCCAGTACTTC. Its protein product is CSVGGGRASAQETQYF.

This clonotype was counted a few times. CDR3 region: CASSLGDRLYNEQFF. The CDR3 DNA is TGTGCCAGCAGCTTGGGGGACAGGCTATACAATGAGCAGTTCTTC. The genes are TRBV5-6 and TRBJ2-1; 8 nucleotides match TRBD1. The CDR3 extends over 15 amino acids. Germline V gene lookup returns CDR1 SGHDT and CDR2 YYEEEE. The V gene end was trimmed by 0 bases and the J gene end by 4 bases; junction bases not matched to a gene: 3.

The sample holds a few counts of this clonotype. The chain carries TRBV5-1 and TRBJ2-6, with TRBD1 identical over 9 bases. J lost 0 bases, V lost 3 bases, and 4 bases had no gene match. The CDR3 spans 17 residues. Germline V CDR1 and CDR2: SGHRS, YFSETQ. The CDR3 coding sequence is TGCGCCAGCAGCTCCGGGACAGGGAACTCTGGGGCCAACGTCCTGACTTTC. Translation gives CASSSGTGNSGANVLTF.

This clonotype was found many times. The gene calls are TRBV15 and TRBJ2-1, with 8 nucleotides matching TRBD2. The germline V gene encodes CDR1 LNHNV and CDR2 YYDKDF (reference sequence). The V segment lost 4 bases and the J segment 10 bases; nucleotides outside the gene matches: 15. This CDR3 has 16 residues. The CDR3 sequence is CATSKPGLDGNLEQFF. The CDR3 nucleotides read TGTGCCACCAGCAAACCGGGACTAGACGGCAATTTAGAGCAGTTCTTC.